This T cell receptor (beta chain) came from a study of T cell responses to AZD1222 COVID-19 vaccine. V lost 1 base to trimming and J lost 0 bases, with 13 bases between them. This CDR3 is 16 amino acids long. Germline V gives CDR1 SQVTM, CDR2 ANQGSEA. Regarding this clone: Antigen unknown.

Study-wide results and limits: Variant regions that are unmutated are reportedly the target of nearly half of spike-specific TCRs. Breadth and depth of Spike-specific TCRs rose after two AZD1222 doses.

Libraries were prepared by immunoSEQ multiplex PCR; TCRdb keeps only in-frame clonotypes and omits some of them. The sample has about 130,000 clones, 91% seen once. The source is an adult in good health. The chain joins TRBV29-1 to TRBJ2-1, with a weak D call TRBD1 (5 bases). The specimen comprised peripheral blood, sampled on day 0 of AZD1222 vaccination. This CDR3 reads CSVEGLRVSSYNEQFF. The DNA of the CDR3 is TGCAGCGTTGAAGGGCTCAGGGTGAGCTCCTACAATGAGCAGTTCTTC.